This T cell receptor (beta chain) comes out of a study of T cells in Graves' hyperthyroidism and ophthalmopathy. On this clonotype itself: The antigen is unknown.

The study's findings and limits: Clonotypes that were expanded in thyroid above 0.001 mostly appeared in blood too.

TCR beta CDR3 regions were amplified from RNA transcripts. The HTBI primer set served for first-round RT-PCR of the TCR CDR3. TCRdb analysed the multiplex PCR reads with MiXCR anew, one entry per CDR3 protein. The sample has roughly 520,000 distinct CDR3 sequences, approximately 25% seen once. CDR1 is LNHDA, CDR2 SQIVND, per germline (reference sequence). The CDR3 has 14 amino acids. Trimming shortened V by 1 base and J by 7 bases, and 13 bases separated the two germline ends. The gene calls are TRBV19 and TRBJ1-1; a weak D match, TRBD1 (5 bases). This receptor was identified in a woman younger than 45 with Graves' ophthalmopathy. The sample was blood. The CDR3 DNA reads TGTGCCAGTAGTATAGGGGGGTCGTCCGGTGAAGCTTTCTTT. Its translation: CASSIGGSSGEAFF.